Each of the 20 T cell receptor beta chains below was sequenced from the same sample in a study of lung T cells in sarcoidosis with Löfgren's syndrome (dated by TCRdb to the late 2010s). TCRdb shows the sequencer as Illumina MiSeq. TCRdb ran its own pipeline on the public reads, namely fastp trimming at Q25 and MiXCR clone calling, and kept in-frame beta chains. When rows share a CDR3 protein, they turn into one entry using the most common DNA and genes. Here the sample has 15,000 to 25,000 distinct CDR3 sequences; around a fifth occur a single time. The ten largest clones capture around 0.77% of the sample. The sample was CD4+ T cells from bronchoalveolar lavage. The origin of the receptors is a human donor with sarcoidosis (Löfgren's syndrome or another form), or a control subject (not recorded which).

As to this clonotype: This may be a read error, as it is one base from a much larger clone. The chain has TRBV20-1 and TRBJ2-1; D not certain. Germline V gene data show CDR1 as DFQATT and CDR2 as SNEGSKA (reference sequence). The CDR3 spans 15 residues. The CDR3 DNA reads TGCAGTGCTAGAGATGTAAGGGAACCGTACAAGGAGCAGTTCTTC. The encoded protein is CSARDVREPYKEQFF.

The chain employs TRBV5-1 and TRBJ2-2, with D hard to call. With 7 bases removed from V and 1 base from J, the gap between germline ends came to 8 bases. The CDR3 has 13 residues. Germline V gene sequence: CDR1 SGHRS, CDR2 YFSETQ. DNA for the CDR3: TGCGCCAGCGGGAAGGAGAACACCGGGGAGCTGTTTTTT. The encoded protein is CASGKENTGELFF.

Notes on this clonotype: A read error may be the cause here, since a much bigger clone is one base away. The chain recombines TRBV28 with TRBJ1-1, with no clear D. Germline CDR1 and CDR2: MDHEN and SYDVKM. The CDR3 has 13 residues. The CDR3 sequence is CASSKTGAPGALF. In nucleotides, the CDR3 is TGTGCCAGCAGTAAAACCGGCGCCCCGGGAGCTTTATTT.

The chain recombines TRBV5-4 with TRBJ1-2, with D uncertain. CDR3 size: 12 residues. V gave up 0 bases and J gave up 5 bases, with 5 bases separating them. Germline V CDR1 and CDR2: SGHNT, YYREEE (reference sequence). CDR3 nucleotides: TGTGCCAGCAGCTTGGAGGAGTATGGCTACACCTTC. Encoded protein: CASSLEEYGYTF.

This clonotype turned up a few times. V is TRBV12-3 or TRBV12-4 and J is TRBJ1-5; D might be TRBD1 (6 bases). This CDR3 spans 13 amino acids. The germline V and J ends were trimmed by 6 bases and 5 bases, with 11 bases remaining between them. In nucleotides, the CDR3 is TGTGCCAGCAGCTCTAGGGGGGATCAGCCCCAGCATTTT. Protein product: CASSSRGDQPQHF.

In this sample, this clonotype is medium-sized. V and J are TRBV27 and TRBJ2-7; 11 bases match TRBD2. The germline CDR1 and CDR2 sequences are MNHEY and SMNVEV (reference sequence). This CDR3 has 16 amino acids. V shed 2 bases, J shed 3 bases, and the junction held 6 bases outside the gene matches. Here the CDR3 DNA reads TGTGCCAGCAGTTTAGGACTAGCGGGCGCGAGCTACGAGCAGTACTTC. Its protein is CASSLGLAGASYEQYF.

In its sample, this clonotype is medium-sized (0.01 to 0.1%). The chain has TRBV20-1 and TRBJ1-4, with D possibly TRBD1 on 6 matching bases. CDR1 is DFQATT and CDR2 is SNEGSKA in the germline V gene (reference sequence). The CDR3 sequence is 14 residues long. Trimming stripped 0 bases from V and 6 bases from J, with 11 bases between. As DNA, the CDR3 is TGCAGTGCTAGAGAGGGACAACGGGATGAAAAACTGTTTTTT. This codes for CSAREGQRDEKLFF.

There are many counts of this clonotype. The gene calls are TRBV12-3 or TRBV12-4 and TRBJ1-1, with 7 positions matching TRBD1. The length of the CDR3 is 14 residues. Unmatched junction bases numbered 6, after V lost 5 bases and J lost 3 bases. CDR3: CASSNRGADTEAFF. CDR3 nucleotide sequence: TGTGCCAGCAGTAACAGGGGCGCCGACACTGAAGCTTTCTTT.

The table lists this clonotype with many counts. This rearrangement joins TRBV6-1 to TRBJ1-3; no clear D. Germline CDR1 reads MNHNS; CDR2 reads SASEGT. Trimming shortened V by 5 bases and J by 4 bases, and 15 bases separated the two germline ends. This CDR3 is built from 15 residues. Written as DNA, the CDR3 is TGTGCCAGCAGTCATCGTGGCACCGGCGGAAACACCATATATTTT. Its protein is CASSHRGTGGNTIYF.

This clonotype was seen many times. This chain connects TRBV4-2 to TRBJ1-2; 9 positions agree with TRBD1. Germline V lookup: CDR1 LGHNA, CDR2 YNFKEQ. The ends lost 3 bases at V and 7 bases at J; junction bases unmatched: 12. The CDR3 has 16 residues. CDR3 region: CASSQGGTGSSFGYTF. The DNA for the CDR3 is TGTGCCAGCAGCCAGGGAGGGACAGGGTCATCCTTTGGCTACACCTTC.

This sequence joins TRBV11-3 and TRBJ2-1; 8 bases align to TRBD2. CDR1 is SGHNT, CDR2 YENEEA, per germline. CDR3 length equals 14 residues. With V trimmed by 5 bases and J by 7 bases, 7 bases remained unmatched. CDR3 protein: CASSPRTSSNEQFF. CDR3 coding DNA: TGTGCCAGCAGCCCACGGACTAGCTCGAATGAGCAGTTCTTC.

This clonotype was detected a few times. This rearrangement joins TRBV29-1 to TRBJ2-1; D is unclear. The ends were cut back, 2 bases at V and 8 bases at J, with 13 bases in the middle. Germline-derived CDR1 and CDR2 are SQVTM and ANQGSEA. The CDR3 has 13 amino acids. The CDR3 sequence is CSVEQTSGDEQFF. CDR3 nucleotide sequence: TGCAGCGTTGAACAGACTTCTGGCGATGAGCAGTTCTTC.

By sample share, this clonotype is medium-sized. The chain links TRBV20-1 to TRBJ2-5; the match to TRBD2 covers 10 bases. Germline CDR1 and CDR2: DFQATT and SNEGSKA (reference sequence). Trimming cost V 6 bases and J 2 bases; bases outside gene matches: 15. The CDR3 runs 17 residues. CDR3 sequence reads: CSALKAASGSPQETQYF. In nucleotides, the CDR3 is TGCAGTGCCTTAAAAGCGGCTAGCGGGAGCCCGCAAGAGACCCAGTACTTC.

In this sample, this clonotype turned up a few times. This chain connects TRBV4-3 to TRBJ2-1; possibly TRBD2 for D (5 bases). Deletions cut 3 bases from V and 4 bases from J, with 10 bases between. This CDR3 region has 14 residues. Germline CDR1 reads LGHNA; CDR2 reads YSLEER. In nucleotides, the CDR3 is TGCGCCAGCAGCCATGATACTAGATACAATGAGCAGTTCTTC. The encoded protein is CASSHDTRYNEQFF.

In this sample, this clonotype turned up many times. J is TRBJ1-4 and V is TRBV7-2; possible D gene TRBD1, 5 bases. V lost 1 base and J lost 7, with 10 bases in between. CDR1 and CDR2 from the germline V gene are SGHTA and FQGNSA. This CDR3 has 14 amino acids. CDR3 in DNA: TGTGCCAGCAGCTTAGTGGGGAGGGGTGAAAAACTGTTTTTT. Protein sequence: CASSLVGRGEKLFF.

This clonotype has just a few counts. The rearrangement uses TRBV12-3 or TRBV12-4 and TRBJ1-2; D gene unclear. V was cut by 6 bases and J by 2 bases, with 4 bases left in between. The length of the CDR3 is 11 residues. This chain's CDR3 is CASRLNYGYTF. The CDR3 DNA is TGTGCCAGCAGACTGAACTATGGCTACACCTTC.

This clonotype was seen more than once but under ten times. This chain uses TRBV13 with TRBJ1-2, with TRBD1 identical over 7 bases. This CDR3 has 18 residues. Looked up from germline, CDR1 is PRHDT and CDR2 is FYEKMQ (reference sequence). V was pared by 5 bases and J by 8 bases, with 23 bases of the junction left unmatched. The DNA of the CDR3 is TGTGCCAGCAGCGAGAGGGACAGCTCCCCGACTATGCGGGGAGGCTACACCTTC. It encodes CASSERDSSPTMRGGYTF.

This clonotype was recorded at least ten times. The chain is built from TRBV29-1 and TRBJ2-1; TRBD1 aligns across 7 bases. Germline lookup yields CDR1 SQVTM and CDR2 ANQGSEA. The CDR3 is 15 residues long. V gave up 4 bases and J gave up 0 bases; unmatched junction bases: 6. The CDR3 bases are TGCAGCGTTGTTGGCCACAGGGGCTCCTACAATGAGCAGTTCTTC. Translating gives CSVVGHRGSYNEQFF.

This clonotype is classed as medium-sized (0.01 to 0.1%). This chain links TRBV15 with TRBJ2-3, with 10 positions matching TRBD1. The CDR3 loop spans 19 amino acids. The ends lost 0 bases at V and 5 bases at J; junction bases unmatched: 14. Germline V gene lookup returns CDR1 LNHNV and CDR2 YYDKDF (reference sequence). The CDR3 DNA reads as TGTGCCACCAGCAGAGATAAGGGGACAGGGGTCCGGAAAAAAGATACGCAGTATTTT. This translates into CATSRDKGTGVRKKDTQYF.

By proportion, this clonotype is medium-sized. The CDR3 reads CASSLNRPRKGENEQYF. The CDR3 coding sequence is TGTGCCAGCTCCCTAAACCGGCCGAGAAAAGGGGAAAACGAGCAGTACTTC. The rearrangement joins TRBV6-2 or TRBV6-3 to TRBJ2-7, with D possibly TRBD1 on 5 matching bases. This CDR3 is 17 amino acids long. Germline loops: CDR1 MNHEY, CDR2 SVGEGT. Trimming stripped 8 bases from V and 5 bases from J, with 28 bases between.